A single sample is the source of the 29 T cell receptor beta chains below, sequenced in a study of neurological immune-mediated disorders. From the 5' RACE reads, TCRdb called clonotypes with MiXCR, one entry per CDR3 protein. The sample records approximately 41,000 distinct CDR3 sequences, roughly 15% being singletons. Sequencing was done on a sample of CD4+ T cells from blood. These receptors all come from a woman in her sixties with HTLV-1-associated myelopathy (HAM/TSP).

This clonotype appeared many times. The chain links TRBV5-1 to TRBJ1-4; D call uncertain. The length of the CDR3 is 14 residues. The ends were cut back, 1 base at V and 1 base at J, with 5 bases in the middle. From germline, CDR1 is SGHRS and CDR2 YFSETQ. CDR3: CASSLMGTNEKLFF. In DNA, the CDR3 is TGCGCCAGCAGCTTGATGGGAACTAATGAAAAACTGTTTTTT. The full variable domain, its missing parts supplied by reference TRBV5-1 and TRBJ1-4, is KAGVTQTPRYLIKTRGQQVTLSCSPISGHRSVSWYQQTPGQGLQFLFEYFSETQRNKGNFPGRFSGRQFSNSRSEMNVSTLELGDSALYLCASSLMGTNEKLFFGSGTQLSVL.

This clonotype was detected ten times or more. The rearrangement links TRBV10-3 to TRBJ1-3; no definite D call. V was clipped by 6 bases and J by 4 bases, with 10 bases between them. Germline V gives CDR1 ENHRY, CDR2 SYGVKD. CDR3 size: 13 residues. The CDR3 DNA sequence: TGTGCCATCAGCTCTCAAGGGGGAAACACCATATATTTT. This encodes CAISSQGGNTIYF.

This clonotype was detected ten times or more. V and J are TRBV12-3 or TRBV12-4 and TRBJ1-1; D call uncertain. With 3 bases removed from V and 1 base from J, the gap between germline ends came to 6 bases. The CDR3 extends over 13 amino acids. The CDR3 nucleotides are TGTGCCAGCAGTTTTAGTGAGAACACTGAAGCTTTCTTT. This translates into CASSFSENTEAFF.

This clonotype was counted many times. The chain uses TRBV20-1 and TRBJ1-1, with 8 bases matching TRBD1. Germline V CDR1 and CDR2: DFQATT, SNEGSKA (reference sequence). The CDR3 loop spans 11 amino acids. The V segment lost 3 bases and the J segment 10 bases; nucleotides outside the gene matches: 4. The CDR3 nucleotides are TGCAGTGCTAGTCTTGACAGGGGAGCTTTCTTT. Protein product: CSASLDRGAFF.

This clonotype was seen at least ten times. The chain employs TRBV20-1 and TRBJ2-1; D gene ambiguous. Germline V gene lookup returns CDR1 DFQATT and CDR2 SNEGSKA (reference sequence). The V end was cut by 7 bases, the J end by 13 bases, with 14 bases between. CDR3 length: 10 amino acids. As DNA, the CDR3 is TGCAGTGTTGGGTACCTCCCCCAGTTCTTC. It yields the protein CSVGYLPQFF.

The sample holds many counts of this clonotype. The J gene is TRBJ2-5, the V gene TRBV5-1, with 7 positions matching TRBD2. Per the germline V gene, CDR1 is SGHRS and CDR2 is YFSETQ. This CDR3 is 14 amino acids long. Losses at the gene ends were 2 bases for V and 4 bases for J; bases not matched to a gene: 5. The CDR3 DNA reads TGCGCCAGCAGCTTTGGTCCGGGGGGAGAGACCCAGTACTTC. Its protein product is CASSFGPGGETQYF.

The chain's CDR3 is CSARSERWRTEQFF. The CDR3, as DNA: TGCAGTGCTAGATCGGAGCGTTGGAGGACCGAGCAGTTCTTC. The chain is built from TRBV20-1 and TRBJ2-1; the D gene is possibly TRBD2 (5 bases). The germline V and J ends were trimmed by 2 bases and 10 bases, with 18 bases remaining between them. Germline loops: CDR1 DFQATT, CDR2 SNEGSKA (reference sequence). This CDR3 contains 14 residues.

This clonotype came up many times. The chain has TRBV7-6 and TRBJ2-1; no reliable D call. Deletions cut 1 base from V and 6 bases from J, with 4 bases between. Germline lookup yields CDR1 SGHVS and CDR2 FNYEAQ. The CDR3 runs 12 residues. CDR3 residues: CASSLVTNEQFF. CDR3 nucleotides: TGTGCCAGCAGCTTAGTAACCAATGAGCAGTTCTTC.

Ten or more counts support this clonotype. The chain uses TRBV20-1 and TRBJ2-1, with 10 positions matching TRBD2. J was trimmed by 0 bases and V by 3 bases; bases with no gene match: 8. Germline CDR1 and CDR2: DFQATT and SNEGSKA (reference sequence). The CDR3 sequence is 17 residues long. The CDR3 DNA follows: TGCAGTGCTAGGTTAGCGGGGGGCCTAAGCTCCTACAATGAGCAGTTCTTC. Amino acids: CSARLAGGLSSYNEQFF.

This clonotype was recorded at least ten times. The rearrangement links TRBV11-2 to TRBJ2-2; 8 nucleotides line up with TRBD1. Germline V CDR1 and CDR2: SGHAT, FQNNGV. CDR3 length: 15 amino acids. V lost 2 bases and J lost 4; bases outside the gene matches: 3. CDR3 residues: CASSLQGAGTGELFF. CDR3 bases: TGTGCCAGCAGCTTACAGGGGGCAGGCACCGGGGAGCTGTTTTTT.

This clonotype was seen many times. The CDR3 DNA sequence: TGCGCCAGCAGCCAGACGACAGGAAGACATCAGCCCCAGCATTTT. It translates to CASSQTTGRHQPQHF. The chain uses TRBV4-1 and TRBJ1-5, with D possibly TRBD1 on 6 matching bases. V lost 3 bases and J lost 5, with 14 bases in between. The CDR3 runs 15 residues. Germline-derived CDR1 and CDR2 are MGHRA and YSYEKL.

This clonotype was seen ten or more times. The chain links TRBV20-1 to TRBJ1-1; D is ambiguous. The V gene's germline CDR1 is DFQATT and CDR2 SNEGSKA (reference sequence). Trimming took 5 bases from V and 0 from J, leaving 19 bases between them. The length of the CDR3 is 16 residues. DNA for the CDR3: TGCAGTGCTCCGAGGGAAAGCTTCGGGGTGAACACTGAAGCTTTCTTT. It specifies CSAPRESFGVNTEAFF.

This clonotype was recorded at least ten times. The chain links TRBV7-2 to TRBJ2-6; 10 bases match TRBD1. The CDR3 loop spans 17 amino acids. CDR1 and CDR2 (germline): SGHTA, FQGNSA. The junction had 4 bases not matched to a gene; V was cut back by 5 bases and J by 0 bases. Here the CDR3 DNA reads TGTGCCAGCAGCCCTAGGACAGGGGGCTCTGGGGCCAACGTCCTGACTTTC. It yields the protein CASSPRTGGSGANVLTF.

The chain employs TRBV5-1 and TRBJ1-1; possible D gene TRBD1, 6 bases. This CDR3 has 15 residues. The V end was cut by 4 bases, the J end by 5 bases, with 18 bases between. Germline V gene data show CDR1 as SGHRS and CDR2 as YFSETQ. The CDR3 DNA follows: TGCGCCAGCAGCCCCGGGGGGGGGGGCGAGACTGAAGCTTTCTTT. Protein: CASSPGGGGETEAFF.

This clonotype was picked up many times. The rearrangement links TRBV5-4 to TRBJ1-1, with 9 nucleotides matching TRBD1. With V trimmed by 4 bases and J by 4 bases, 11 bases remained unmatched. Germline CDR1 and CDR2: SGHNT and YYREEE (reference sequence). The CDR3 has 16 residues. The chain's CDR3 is CASSPSGQGGGTEAFF. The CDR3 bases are TGTGCCAGCAGCCCCTCGGGACAGGGTGGGGGCACTGAAGCTTTCTTT.

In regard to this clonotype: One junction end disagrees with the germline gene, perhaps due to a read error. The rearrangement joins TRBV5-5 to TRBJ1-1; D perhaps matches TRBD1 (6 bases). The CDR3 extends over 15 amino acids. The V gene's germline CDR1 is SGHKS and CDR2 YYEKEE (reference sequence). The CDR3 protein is CASSFLDRTNTEALF. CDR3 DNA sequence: TGTGCCAGCAGCTTTCTAGACAGGACTAACACTGAAGCTTTATTT.

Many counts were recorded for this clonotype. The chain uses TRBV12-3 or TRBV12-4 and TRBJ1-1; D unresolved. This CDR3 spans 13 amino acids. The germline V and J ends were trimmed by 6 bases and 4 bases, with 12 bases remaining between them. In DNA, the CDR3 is TGTGCCAGCAGCCGTGGGATCGGCACTGAAGCTTTCTTT. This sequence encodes CASSRGIGTEAFF.

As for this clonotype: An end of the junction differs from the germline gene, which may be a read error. The CDR3 sequence is CSVRDWDFYNEQFF. In nucleotides, the CDR3 is TGCAGTGTTAGAGATTGGGACTTTTACAATGAGCAGTTCTTC. The rearrangement joins TRBV20-1 to TRBJ2-1; tentatively, D is TRBD2 (6 bases). CDR1 and CDR2 (germline): DFQATT, SNEGSKA (reference sequence). This CDR3 is built from 14 residues.

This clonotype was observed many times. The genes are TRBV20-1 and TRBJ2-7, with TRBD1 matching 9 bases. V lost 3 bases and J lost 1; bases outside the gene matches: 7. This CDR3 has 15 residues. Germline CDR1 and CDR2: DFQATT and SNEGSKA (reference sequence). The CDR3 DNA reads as TGCAGTGCTAGCCCCGGGACAGGGTTTTCCTACGAGCAGTACTTC. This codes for CSASPGTGFSYEQYF.

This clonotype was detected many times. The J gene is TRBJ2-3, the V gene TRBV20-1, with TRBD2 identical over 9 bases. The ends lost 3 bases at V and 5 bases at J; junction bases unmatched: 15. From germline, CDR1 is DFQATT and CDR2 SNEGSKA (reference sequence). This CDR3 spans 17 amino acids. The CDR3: CSASGGLAGGPVDTQYF. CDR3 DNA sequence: TGCAGTGCTAGCGGGGGTCTGGCGGGGGGGCCAGTAGATACGCAGTATTTT.

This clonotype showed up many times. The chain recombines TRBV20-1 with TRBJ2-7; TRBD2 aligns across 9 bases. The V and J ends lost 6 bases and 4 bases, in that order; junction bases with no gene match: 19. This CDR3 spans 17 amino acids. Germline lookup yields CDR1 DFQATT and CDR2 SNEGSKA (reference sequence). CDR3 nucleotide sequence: TGCAGTGCCCATAAGGGTGGGGCGGGGGGGCCTATGTACGAGCAGTACTTC. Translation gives CSAHKGGAGGPMYEQYF.

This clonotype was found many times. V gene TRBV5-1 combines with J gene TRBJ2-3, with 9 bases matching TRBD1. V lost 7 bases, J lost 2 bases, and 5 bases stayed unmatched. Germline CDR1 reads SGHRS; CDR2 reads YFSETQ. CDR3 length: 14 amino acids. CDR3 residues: CASERTGDTDTQYF. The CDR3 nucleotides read TGCGCCAGCGAAAGGACAGGGGACACAGATACGCAGTATTTT.

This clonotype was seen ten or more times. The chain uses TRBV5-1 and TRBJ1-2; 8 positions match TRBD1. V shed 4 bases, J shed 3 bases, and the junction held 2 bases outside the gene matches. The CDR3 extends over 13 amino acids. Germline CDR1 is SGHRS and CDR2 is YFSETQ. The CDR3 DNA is TGCGCCAGCAGCGTGACAGGGGACTATGGCTACACCTTC. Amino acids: CASSVTGDYGYTF.

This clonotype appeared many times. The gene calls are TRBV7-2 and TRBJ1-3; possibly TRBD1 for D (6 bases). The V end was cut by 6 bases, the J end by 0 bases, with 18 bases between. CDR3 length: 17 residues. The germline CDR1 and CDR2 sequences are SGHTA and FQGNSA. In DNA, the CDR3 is TGTGCCAGCAGTTACTCGGGGGGGACAACCTCTGGAAACACCATATATTTT. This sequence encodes CASSYSGGTTSGNTIYF. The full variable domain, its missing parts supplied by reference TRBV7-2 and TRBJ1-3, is GAGVSQSPSNKVTEKGKDVELRCDPISGHTALYWYRQSLGQGLEFLIYFQGNSAPDKSGLPSDRFSAERTGGSVSTLTIQRTQQEDSAVYLCASSYSGGTTSGNTIYFGEGSWLTVV.

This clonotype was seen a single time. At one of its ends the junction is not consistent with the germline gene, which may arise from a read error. The CDR3 DNA reads TGCAGTGCCCCCGCATTCAGGACAGGGGATAGCTCTGGGACCAACGTCCTGACTTTC. Translated, it gives CSAPAFRTGDSSGTNVLTF. The V call is TRBV20-1, the J call TRBJ2-6, with 9 bases aligning to TRBD1. Looked up from germline, CDR1 is DFQATT and CDR2 is SNEGSKA (reference sequence). There are 19 residues in the CDR3.

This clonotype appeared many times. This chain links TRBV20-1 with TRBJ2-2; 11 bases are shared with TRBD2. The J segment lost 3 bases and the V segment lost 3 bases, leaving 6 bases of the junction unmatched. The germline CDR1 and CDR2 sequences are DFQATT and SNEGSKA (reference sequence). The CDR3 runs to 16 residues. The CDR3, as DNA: TGCAGTGCTAGTCCTCTAGCGGGGGGCTACACCGGGGAGCTGTTTTTT. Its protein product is CSASPLAGGYTGELFF.

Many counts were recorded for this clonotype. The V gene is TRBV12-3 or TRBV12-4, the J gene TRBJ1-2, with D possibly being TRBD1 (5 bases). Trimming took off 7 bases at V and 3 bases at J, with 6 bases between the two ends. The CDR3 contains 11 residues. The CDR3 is CASKGYYGYTF. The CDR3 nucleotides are TGTGCCAGCAAGGGGTACTATGGCTACACCTTC.

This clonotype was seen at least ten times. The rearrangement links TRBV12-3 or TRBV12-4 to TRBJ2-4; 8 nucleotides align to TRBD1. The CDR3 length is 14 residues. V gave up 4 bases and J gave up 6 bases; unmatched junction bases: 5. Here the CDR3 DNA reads TGTGCCAGCAGTTCGACAGGGGCGGCAAACATTCAGTACTTC. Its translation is CASSSTGAANIQYF.

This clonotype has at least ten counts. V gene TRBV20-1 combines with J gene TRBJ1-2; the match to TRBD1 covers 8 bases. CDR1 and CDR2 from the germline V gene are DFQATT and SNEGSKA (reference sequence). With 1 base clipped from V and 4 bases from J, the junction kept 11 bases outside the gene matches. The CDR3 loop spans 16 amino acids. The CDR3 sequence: CSARGGWTGLGYGYTF. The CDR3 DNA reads TGCAGTGCTAGAGGGGGTTGGACAGGGTTGGGCTATGGCTACACCTTC.